This TCR beta chain was profiled in a study of OX40 agonist ivuxolimab in advanced cancers. Study background: Patients were treated with ivuxolimab, an agonistic anti-OX40 (CD134) antibody. Study findings and constraints: Which antigen the expanded peripheral T cells recognized is unknown.

This CDR3 spans 13 amino acids. V was trimmed by 2 bases and J by 4 bases, leaving 8 bases between them. The germline CDR1 and CDR2 sequences are KGHSH and LQKENI. Autoimmune disease history or systemic immunosuppression barred patients. The table came from immunoSEQ multiplex PCR; TCRdb's copy has only in-frame clones and leaves some out. The data contain nearly 50,000 clones, around nine tenths of them seen just once; the ten biggest clones take up 1.9%. A note on this clone: Antigen specificity is unknown.

This TCR derives from an adult with an advanced solid tumor such as melanoma, head and neck, liver or kidney cancer. The material was CD4+ or CD8+ T cells sorted from blood, obtained in a trial of the OX40 agonist ivuxolimab. The chain combines TRBV18 with TRBJ2-5; D is uncertain. The CDR3 region is CASSPGMGETQYF. CDR3 DNA: TGTGCCAGCTCACCAGGGATGGGAGAGACCCAGTACTTC.